This entry lists 10 T cell receptor beta chains sequenced from one sample in a study of cytotoxic CD8 clonotypes in ibrutinib-treated CLL. Data came from immunoSEQ multiplex PCR; TCRdb stores just in-frame clones and leaves some out. The sample carries over 65,000 clones, 70% to 80% recorded once. Sample: PBMCs, taken after 12 months of ibrutinib treatment. Receptors originate from a human donor with chronic lymphocytic leukemia.

The chain uses TRBV4-3 and TRBJ1-2; D possibly corresponds to TRBD1 (5 bases). The germline V and J ends were trimmed by 4 bases and 8 bases, with 23 bases remaining between them. The CDR3 extends over 16 amino acids. Germline-derived CDR1 and CDR2 are LGHNA and YSLEER. The CDR3 loop reads CASSPPGTHSVVGYTF. The CDR3 DNA reads as TGCGCCAGCAGCCCCCCCGGGACCCACAGCGTGGTGGGCTACACCTTC.

This chain joins TRBV9 and TRBJ2-7, with a tentative D call TRBD2 (5 bases). CDR1 and CDR2 from the germline V gene are SGDLS and YYNGEE. The V gene lost 5 bases and the J gene lost 1 base, with 13 bases spanning the gap. This CDR3 is 14 amino acids long. The CDR3 DNA is TGTGCCAGCAGTCCCAGCCCGGGGTCCTACGAGCAGTACTTC. Its protein is CASSPSPGSYEQYF.

The chain combines TRBV9 with TRBJ2-3; 7 nucleotides align to TRBD2. Trimming took 0 bases from V and 5 from J; bases not matched to a gene: 3. This CDR3 is built from 14 residues. Germline V gene sequence: CDR1 SGDLS, CDR2 YYNGEE. The DNA of the CDR3 is TGTGCCAGCAGCGTAGCCGGGAGGTTAGATACGCAGTATTTT. It translates to CASSVAGRLDTQYF.

This clone was recorded once. V is TRBV6-6 and J is TRBJ2-5, with D maybe TRBD1 (5 bases). The V gene's germline CDR1 is MNHNY and CDR2 SVGAGI (reference sequence). This CDR3 contains 13 residues. Trimming removed 2 bases from V and 3 bases from J, with 7 bases in between. CDR3 residues: CASSYGAEETQYF. The CDR3 bases are TGTGCCAGCAGTTACGGGGCAGAAGAGACCCAGTACTTC.

This clone appeared once. J is TRBJ2-2 and V is TRBV28, with D hard to call. CDR1 is MDHEN and CDR2 is SYDVKM in the germline V gene. The CDR3 runs to 15 residues. V dropped 4 bases and J dropped 4 bases, with 13 bases sitting between them. CDR3 nucleotide sequence: TGTGCCAGCAGTTGGCCCCTGAAGGGCACCGGGGAGCTGTTTTTT. Translation gives CASSWPLKGTGELFF.

The genes are TRBV19 and TRBJ2-5; 7 nucleotides line up with TRBD2. With V trimmed by 4 bases and J by 4 bases, 12 bases remained unmatched. CDR3 length: 16 amino acids. CDR1 and CDR2 from the germline V gene are LNHDA and SQIVND (reference sequence). The CDR3 sequence: CASSTGRWREGETQYF. The CDR3 coding sequence is TGTGCCAGTAGTACCGGGAGGTGGCGGGAAGGAGAGACCCAGTACTTC.

As to this clone: Germline is not matched at one junction end, which may reflect a read error. The genes are TRBV28 and TRBJ1-2; D is possibly TRBD1 (6 bases). CDR1 and CDR2 from the germline V gene are MDHEN and SYDVKM. CDR3 size: 13 residues. CDR3 in amino acids: CASSFRGQPKGGF. CDR3 nucleotides: TGTGCCAGCAGTTTTCGGGGACAACCGAAAGGGGGCTTC.

The chain has TRBV19 and TRBJ1-1; 11 nucleotides align to TRBD1. V shed 3 bases and J 5 bases; nucleotides not matched to a gene: 5. Germline values: CDR1 LNHDA, CDR2 SQIVND (reference sequence). The CDR3 runs to 15 residues. The CDR3 DNA reads as TGTGCCAGTAGTATCCGGGACAGGGGGTTTACTGAAGCTTTCTTT. Encoded protein: CASSIRDRGFTEAFF.

The CDR3: CASSYTRPDTGELFF. The CDR3 DNA reads TGTGCCAGCAGTTACACGCGGCCAGACACCGGGGAGCTGTTTTTT. The V and J genes are TRBV6-5 and TRBJ2-2; D not certain. Germline CDR1 and CDR2: MNHEY and SVGAGI. CDR3 length equals 15 residues. Trimming left V 2 bases short and J 3 bases short, with 10 bases between.

This clone has ten or more counts. Other DNA sequences within the sample encode an identical CDR3. The rearrangement joins TRBV11-2 to TRBJ1-4, with TRBD1 as a possible D gene (6 bases). V lost 1 base and J lost 3, with 9 bases in between. Germline CDR1 SGHAT, CDR2 FQNNGV. The CDR3 covers 15 residues. The CDR3 DNA follows: TGTGCCAGCAGCTTAGGGGGGCAGCCTAATGAAAAACTGTTTTTT. The encoded protein is CASSLGGQPNEKLFF. The full variable domain, its missing parts supplied by reference TRBV11-2 and TRBJ1-4, is EAGVAQSPRYKIIEKRQSVAFWCNPISGHATLYWYQQILGQGPKLLIQFQNNGVVDDSQLPKDRFSAERLKGVDSTLKIQPAKLEDSAVYLCASSLGGQPNEKLFFGSGTQLSVL.